This T cell receptor beta chain was recovered during a study of CD8 T cell repertoires and HIV-1 epitope variants. Study details: Twenty-five autologous and known Gag and Nef epitope variant peptides each stimulated T cells separately. 1M T cells were kept uncultured as a baseline. T cells were cultured for 9 to 11 days with cytokines added on days 3 and 7. Controls were a CMV, EBV and flu peptide pool, Ebola AY9 negative control, and no-peptide well.

Produced via immunoSEQ multiplex PCR; TCRdb's table is partial and in-frame only. Of 4,000 or so clones in the sample, approximately 70% were seen once. Worth noting for this clone: Antigen specificity is unknown.

Germline CDR1 and CDR2: SGHNT and YENEEA. With 0 bases removed from V and 0 bases from J, the gap between germline ends came to 2 bases. The CDR3 sequence is 13 residues long. Sequenced input: cultured CD8+ T cells derived from PBMCs. The TCR comes from a male donor with HIV. The genes are TRBV11-3 and TRBJ1-1; D gene ambiguous. Written as DNA, the CDR3 is TGTGCCAGCAGCTTAGAGGTGAACACTGAAGCTTTCTTT. This translates into CASSLEVNTEAFF.